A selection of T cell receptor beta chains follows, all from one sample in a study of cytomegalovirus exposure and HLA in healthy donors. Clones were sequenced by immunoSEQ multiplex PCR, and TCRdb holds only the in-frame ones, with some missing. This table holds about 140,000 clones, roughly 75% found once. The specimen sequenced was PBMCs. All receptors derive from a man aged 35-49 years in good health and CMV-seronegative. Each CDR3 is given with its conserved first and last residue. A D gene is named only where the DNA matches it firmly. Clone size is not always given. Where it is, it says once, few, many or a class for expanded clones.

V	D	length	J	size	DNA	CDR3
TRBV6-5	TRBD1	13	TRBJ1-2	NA	TGTGCCAGCAAAGGACAGGGATTTTATGGCTACACCTTC	CASKGQGFYGYTF
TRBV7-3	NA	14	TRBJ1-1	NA	TGTGCCAGCAGCTCCGCAGGGCCGAACACTGAAGCTTTCTTT	CASSSAGPNTEAFF
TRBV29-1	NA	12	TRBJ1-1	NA	TGCAGCGCCGGAGGGGTGGCCACTGAAGCTTTCTTT	CSAGGVATEAFF
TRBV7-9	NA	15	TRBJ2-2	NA	TGTGCCAGCAGACACCAGGGAACTGAGGCCGGGGAGCTGTTTTTT	CASRHQGTEAGELFF
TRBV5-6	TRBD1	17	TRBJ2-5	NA	TGTGCCAGCAGCGAGAGAAGGGGGACAGGGGGAGGAGGGACCCAGTACTTC	CASSERRGTGGGGTQYF
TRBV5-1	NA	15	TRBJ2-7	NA	TGCGCCAGCAGCTTCGTCGGGGGGCAAGGCGGCGAGCAGTACTTC	CASSFVGGQGGEQYF
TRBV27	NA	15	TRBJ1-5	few	TGTGCCAGCAGTTTAGTAGGACAGCGCAATCAGCCCCAGCATTTT	CASSLVGQRNQPQHF
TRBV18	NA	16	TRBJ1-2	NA	TGTGCCAGCTCACCAAATATCGAGGACAGCAACTATGGCTACACCTTC	CASSPNIEDSNYGYTF
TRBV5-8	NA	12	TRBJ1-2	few	TGTGCCAGCAGCTTGGGATCTAGTGGCTACACCTTC	CASSLGSSGYTF
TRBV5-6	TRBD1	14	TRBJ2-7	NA	TGTGCCAGCAACCCGACAGGGGGCACCTACGAGCAGTACTTC	CASNPTGGTYEQYF
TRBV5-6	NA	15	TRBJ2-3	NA	TGTGCCAGCAGCTTGGATTTAGGGGCCCGGGATACGCAGTATTTT	CASSLDLGARDTQYF
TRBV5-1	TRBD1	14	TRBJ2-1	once	TGCGCCAGCAGCCCACAGGGGACCTACAATGAGCAGTTCTTC	CASSPQGTYNEQFF
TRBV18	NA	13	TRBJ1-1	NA	TGTGCCAGCTCACCAACGACCAGACCGGAGGCTTTCTTT	CASSPTTRPEAFF
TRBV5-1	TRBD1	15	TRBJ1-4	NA	TGCGCCAGCAGCGGGGAGGGACAGGGGGCTGAAAAACTGTTTTTT	CASSGEGQGAEKLFF
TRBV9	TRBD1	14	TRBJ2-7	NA	TGTGCCAGCAGCGCGGGGGGACAGGGGTACGAGCAGTACTTC	CASSAGGQGYEQYF
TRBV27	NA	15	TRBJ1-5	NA	TGTGCCAGCAGCCAAGGGATACAGGGACGACAGCCCCAGCATTTT	CASSQGIQGRQPQHF
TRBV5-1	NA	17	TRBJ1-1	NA	TGCGCCAGCAGCTCCACCCCGTGGGAGGCGATAAACACTGAAGCTTTCTTT	CASSSTPWEAINTEAFF
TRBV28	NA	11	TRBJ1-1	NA	TGTGCCAGCAGTTCCCAGGTCGAAGCTTTCTTT	CASSSQVEAFF
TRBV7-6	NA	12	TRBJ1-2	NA	TGTGCCAGCAGCTTAGCCGGGGATGGCTACACCTTC	CASSLAGDGYTF
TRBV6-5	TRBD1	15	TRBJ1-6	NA	TGTGCCAGCAGTAGGGACAGGGTCAATAATTCACCCCTCCACTTT	CASSRDRVNNSPLHF
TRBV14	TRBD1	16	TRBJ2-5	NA	TGTGCCAGCAGCCAAGACCCTGGACAGGTACAAGAGACCCAGTACTTC	CASSQDPGQVQETQYF
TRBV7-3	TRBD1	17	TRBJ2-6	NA	TGTGCCAGCAGCTTGACAGGGAGTACCTCTGGGGCCAACGTCCTGACTTTC	CASSLTGSTSGANVLTF
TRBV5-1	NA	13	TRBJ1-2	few	TGCGCCAGCAGCTCAGGCAGTAACTATGGCTACACCTTC	CASSSGSNYGYTF
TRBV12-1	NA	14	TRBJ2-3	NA	TGTGCCAGCAGCGCCGAGGATGATACAGATACGCAGTATTTT	CASSAEDDTDTQYF
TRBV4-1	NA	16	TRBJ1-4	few	TGCGCCAGCAGCCAAGATAGATTCGCAACTAATGAAAAACTGTTTTTT	CASSQDRFATNEKLFF
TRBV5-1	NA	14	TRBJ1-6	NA	TGCGCCAGCAGCTTGGTTCCAGAAAATTCACCCCTCCACTTT	CASSLVPENSPLHF
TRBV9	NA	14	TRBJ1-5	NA	TGTGCCAGCAACACCGGAGGGGCCAATCAGCCCCAGCATTTT	CASNTGGANQPQHF
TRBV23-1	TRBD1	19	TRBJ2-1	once	TGCGCCAGCAGTCAATCGAGGACCGAAGACAGGGTCGGTGGCAATGAGCAGTTCTTC	CASSQSRTEDRVGGNEQFF
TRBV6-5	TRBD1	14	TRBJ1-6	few	TGTGCCAGCTGGGGACAGTCTTATAATTCACCCCTCCACTTT	CASWGQSYNSPLHF
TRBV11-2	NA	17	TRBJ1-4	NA	TGTGCCAGCAGCTTAGATGCGGTACCTACAAAAAGGGGAAAACTGTTTTTT	CASSLDAVPTKRGKLFF
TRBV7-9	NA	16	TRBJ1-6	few	TGTGCCAGCAGCTTAGCTTATGGGCAGGGGTATTCACCCCTCCACTTT	CASSLAYGQGYSPLHF